The 15 T cell receptor beta chains below come from one sample, sequenced in a study of blood T cells in healthy people across ages (dated by TCRdb to 2013 to 2016). The protocol used for the library was 5' RACE. Data came from an Illumina HiSeq 2500. A second PCR of about 6 to 11 cycles was run with a J-beta primer mix and a sample-barcoded 5' primer. The raw public reads went through TCRdb reprocessing: fastp at Q25, MiXCR clone calling, in-frame beta chains kept. Each entry is one CDR3 protein sequence, shown with its most common DNA and genes. This sample comprises 700,000 to 900,000 distinct CDR3 sequences, about 55% of them detected only once. About 42% of the sample comes from the top ten. Sequenced sample: blood. These receptors all come from a man older than 75 in good health.

CDR3 residues: CSSIAGGRGTQYF. In DNA, the CDR3 is TGCAGCAGTATAGCGGGAGGCCGGGGGACCCAGTACTTC. The chain uses TRBV20-1 and TRBJ2-7; TRBD2 matches 10 bases. Judging by the DNA end, TRBJ2-5 fits better; the J call may be wrong. Looked up from germline, CDR1 is DFQATT and CDR2 is SNEGSKA (reference sequence). The CDR3 is 13 amino acids.

This sequence joins TRBV5-6 and TRBJ2-5; D is undetermined. This CDR3 region has 15 residues. Trimming shortened V by 4 bases and J by 1 base, and 14 bases separated the two germline ends. Germline V gene lookup returns CDR1 SGHDT and CDR2 YYEEEE. The CDR3 reads CASSPIQPVQETQYF. In nucleotides, the CDR3 is TGTGCCAGCAGCCCAATCCAGCCAGTCCAAGAGACCCAGTACTTC.

This chain uses TRBV20-1 with TRBJ2-7; D remains unclear. Trimming pared 0 bases from V and 7 bases from J, leaving 13 bases between. The germline gives CDR1 DFQATT, CDR2 SNEGSKA (reference sequence). The CDR3 covers 13 residues. CDR3 residues: CSARDTGVGEQYF. The CDR3 bases are TGCAGTGCTAGAGATACCGGAGTGGGGGAGCAGTACTTC.

The chain uses TRBV12-3 or TRBV12-4 and TRBJ1-6; 9 bases are shared with TRBD1. The CDR3 consists of 15 residues. Losses at the gene ends were 9 bases for V and 7 bases for J; bases not matched to a gene: 10. The CDR3 sequence is CASNPQGAANSPLHF. CDR3 DNA: TGTGCCAGTAACCCACAGGGGGCGGCAAATTCACCCCTCCACTTT.

This clonotype showed up just a few times. The chain has TRBV10-3 and TRBJ2-1; D unclear. The CDR3 has 13 amino acids. Looked up from germline, CDR1 is ENHRY and CDR2 is SYGVKD. Trimming removed 0 bases at V and 11 bases at J, with 11 bases between. The CDR3 protein is CAISESPERKQFF. In DNA, the CDR3 is TGTGCCATCAGTGAGTCCCCCGAGAGGAAGCAGTTCTTC.

This clonotype is a singleton in its sample. V and J are TRBV5-1 and TRBJ2-1; D is ambiguous. V lost 6 bases to trimming and J lost 6 bases, with 19 bases between them. This CDR3 has 15 residues. Per germline, CDR1 SGHRS and CDR2 YFSETQ. The chain's CDR3 is CASTMGSSTSNEQFF. As DNA, the CDR3 is TGCGCCAGCACGATGGGCAGTAGTACATCCAATGAGCAGTTCTTC.

The chain couples TRBV12-3 or TRBV12-4 to TRBJ2-5; no reliable D call. V lost 6 bases and J lost 4, with 18 bases in between. The CDR3 extends over 15 amino acids. The CDR3 protein is CASRPFNGPPETQYF. Here the CDR3 DNA reads TGTGCCAGCAGGCCATTTAACGGCCCCCCAGAGACCCAGTACTTC.

The gene calls are TRBV30 and TRBJ2-5; 7 bases agree with TRBD2. The CDR3 has 11 amino acids. In germline, CDR1 is GTSNPN, CDR2 SVGIG (reference sequence). The CDR3 spells CAGGVQETQYF. The CDR3 bases are TGTGCGGGGGGGGTCCAAGAGACCCAGTACTTC.

This chain links TRBV4-1 with TRBJ2-7; D is unresolved. In germline, CDR1 is MGHRA, CDR2 YSYEKL. The length of the CDR3 is 15 residues. V was trimmed by 0 bases and J by 2 bases, leaving 11 bases between them. The CDR3 is CASSQEERYAYEQYF. In DNA form, the CDR3 reads TGCGCCAGCAGCCAAGAGGAACGGTACGCCTACGAGCAGTACTTC.

The rearrangement uses TRBV28 and TRBJ2-7; D is unclear. The germline gives CDR1 MDHEN, CDR2 SYDVKM. The V end was cut by 7 bases, the J end by 7 bases, with 20 bases between. The CDR3 sequence is 14 residues long. CDR3 in amino acids: CASTWGDGYNEQYF. CDR3 nucleotide sequence: TGTGCCAGCACATGGGGTGACGGCTACAATGAGCAGTACTTC.

This rearrangement joins TRBV19 to TRBJ2-1; no reliable D call. The CDR3 extends over 12 amino acids. V was clipped by 6 bases and J by 5 bases, with 8 bases between them. Germline V CDR1 and CDR2: LNHDA, SQIVND (reference sequence). CDR3 region: CASSPYNNEQFF. Here the CDR3 DNA reads TGTGCCAGTAGCCCCTATAACAATGAGCAGTTCTTC.

This clonotype turned up a few times. In nucleotides, the CDR3 is TGTGCCAGCAGTTTTCGAGGGGACGGCGAGCAGTACTTC. Its translation: CASSFRGDGEQYF. The chain links TRBV27 to TRBJ2-5; either TRBD1 or TRBD2 may supply D (5 bases each). With the DNA end fitting TRBJ2-7 better, the J assignment may be wrong. The CDR3 extends over 13 amino acids. The germline V gene encodes CDR1 MNHEY and CDR2 SMNVEV (reference sequence).

Only a few counts were recorded for this clonotype. The J gene is TRBJ2-7, the V gene TRBV18, with D possibly matching TRBD1 (5 bases). This CDR3 contains 14 residues. CDR1 KGHSH and CDR2 LQKENI come from the germline V gene. The V and J ends lost 5 bases and 5 bases respectively, with 16 bases between them. The CDR3 here is CASSDRNRLHEQYF. DNA of the CDR3: TGTGCCAGCTCAGACCGAAACAGGCTGCACGAGCAGTACTTC.

The genes are TRBV12-3 or TRBV12-4 and TRBJ2-7; no firm D call. CDR3 length: 18 residues. Trimming cost V 3 bases and J 6 bases, with 27 bases left between them. CDR3 residues: CASSFAVGVDVGKGEQYF. The CDR3 DNA reads TGTGCCAGCAGTTTTGCGGTGGGCGTAGACGTGGGCAAGGGCGAGCAGTACTTC.

The V call is TRBV4-2, the J call TRBJ2-7, with D possibly being TRBD2 (5 bases). The J call is doubtful: the DNA matches TRBJ2-5 better. Germline V gene data show CDR1 as LGHNA and CDR2 as YNFKEQ. The CDR3 spans 15 residues. In DNA form, the CDR3 reads TGTGCCAGCAGCCAAGATAGAGGGCTTCAGCAGACCCAGTACTTC. Translation: CASSQDRGLQQTQYF.